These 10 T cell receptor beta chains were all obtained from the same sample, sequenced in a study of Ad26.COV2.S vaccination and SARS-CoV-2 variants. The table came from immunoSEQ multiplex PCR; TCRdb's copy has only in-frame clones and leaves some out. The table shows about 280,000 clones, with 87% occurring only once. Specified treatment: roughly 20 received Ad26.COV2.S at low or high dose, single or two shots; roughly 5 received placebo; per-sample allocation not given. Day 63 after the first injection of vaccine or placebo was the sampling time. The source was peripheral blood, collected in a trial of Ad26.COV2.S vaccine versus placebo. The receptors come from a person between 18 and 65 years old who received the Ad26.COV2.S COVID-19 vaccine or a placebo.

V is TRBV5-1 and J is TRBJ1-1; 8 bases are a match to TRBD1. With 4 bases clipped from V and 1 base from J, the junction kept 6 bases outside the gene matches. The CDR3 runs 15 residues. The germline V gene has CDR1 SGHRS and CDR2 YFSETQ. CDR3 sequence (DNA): TGCGCCAGCAGCGTACGACAGGGGACGAACACTGAAGCTTTCTTT. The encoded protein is CASSVRQGTNTEAFF.

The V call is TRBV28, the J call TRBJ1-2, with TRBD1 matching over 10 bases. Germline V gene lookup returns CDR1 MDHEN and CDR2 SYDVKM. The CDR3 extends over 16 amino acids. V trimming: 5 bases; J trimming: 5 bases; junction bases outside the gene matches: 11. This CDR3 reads CASSTRTGGLKYGYTF. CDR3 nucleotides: TGTGCCAGCAGTACACGGACAGGGGGTCTAAAATATGGCTACACCTTC.

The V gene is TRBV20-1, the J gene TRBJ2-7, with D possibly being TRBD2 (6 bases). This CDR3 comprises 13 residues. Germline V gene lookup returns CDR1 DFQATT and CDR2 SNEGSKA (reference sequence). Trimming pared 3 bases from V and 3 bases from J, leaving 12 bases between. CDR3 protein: CSASLGGLYEQYF. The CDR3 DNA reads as TGCAGTGCTAGTCTCGGGGGACTCTACGAGCAGTACTTC.

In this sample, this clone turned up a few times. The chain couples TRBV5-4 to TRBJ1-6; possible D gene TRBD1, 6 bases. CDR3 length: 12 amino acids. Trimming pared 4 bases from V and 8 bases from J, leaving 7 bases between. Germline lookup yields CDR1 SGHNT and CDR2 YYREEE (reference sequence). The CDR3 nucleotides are TGTGCCAGCAGCAGGGGGGATTCACCCCTCCACTTT. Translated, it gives CASSRGDSPLHF.

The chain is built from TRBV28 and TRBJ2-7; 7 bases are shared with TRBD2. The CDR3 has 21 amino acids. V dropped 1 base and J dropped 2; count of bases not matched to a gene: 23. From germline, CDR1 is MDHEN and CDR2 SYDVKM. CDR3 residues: CASSLLFSLAGDVMGAYEQYF. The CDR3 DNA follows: TGTGCCAGCAGTTTATTATTCTCCCTGGCGGGAGATGTAATGGGCGCCTACGAGCAGTACTTC.

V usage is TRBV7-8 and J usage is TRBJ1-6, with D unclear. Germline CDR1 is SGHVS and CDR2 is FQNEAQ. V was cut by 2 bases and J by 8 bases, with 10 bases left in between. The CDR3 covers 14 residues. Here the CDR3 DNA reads TGTGCCAGCAGCTTATCGAAACTAGATTCACCCCTCCACTTT. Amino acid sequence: CASSLSKLDSPLHF.

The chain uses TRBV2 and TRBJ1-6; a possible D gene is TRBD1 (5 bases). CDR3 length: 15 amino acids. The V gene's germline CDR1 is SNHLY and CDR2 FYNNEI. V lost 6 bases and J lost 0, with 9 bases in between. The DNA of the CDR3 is TGTGCCAGCAGCCCAAGGGGCTCCTATAATTCACCCCTCCACTTT. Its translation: CASSPRGSYNSPLHF.

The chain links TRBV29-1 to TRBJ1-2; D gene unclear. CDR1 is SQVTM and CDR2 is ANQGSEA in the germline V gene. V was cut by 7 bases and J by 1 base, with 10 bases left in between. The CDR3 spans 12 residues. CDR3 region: CSAQGYNYGYTF. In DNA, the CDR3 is TGCAGCGCTCAAGGGTATAACTATGGCTACACCTTC. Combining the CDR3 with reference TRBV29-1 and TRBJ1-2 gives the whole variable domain SAVISQKPSRDICQRGTSLTIQCQVDSQVTMMFWYRQQPGQSLTLIATANQGSEATYESGFVIDKFPISRPNLTFSTLTVSNMSPEDSSIYLCSAQGYNYGYTFGSGTRLTVV.

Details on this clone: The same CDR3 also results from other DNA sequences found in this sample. The CDR3 loop reads CASSSAYEQYF. The CDR3 DNA is TGTGCCAGCAGCTCCGCCTACGAGCAGTACTTC. The chain couples TRBV7-9 to TRBJ2-7; no firm D call. The germline V gene encodes CDR1 SEHNR and CDR2 FQNEAQ (reference sequence). The ends were cut back, 4 bases at V and 2 bases at J, with 3 bases in the middle. The CDR3 runs 11 residues. The whole variable domain, remainder taken from reference TRBV7-9 and TRBJ2-7, is DTGVSQNPRHKITKRGQNVTFRCDPISEHNRLYWYRQTLGQGPEFLTYFQNEAQLEKSRLLSDRFSAERPKGSFSTLEIQRTEQGDSAMYLCASSSAYEQYFGPGTRLTVT.

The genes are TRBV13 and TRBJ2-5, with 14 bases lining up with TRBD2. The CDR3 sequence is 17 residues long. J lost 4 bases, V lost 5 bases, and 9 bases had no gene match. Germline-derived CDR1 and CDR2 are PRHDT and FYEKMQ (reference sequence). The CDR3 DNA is TGTGCCAGCAGCCCGACTAGCGGGGGGGCCTTTGGAGAGACCCAGTACTTC. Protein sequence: CASSPTSGGAFGETQYF.